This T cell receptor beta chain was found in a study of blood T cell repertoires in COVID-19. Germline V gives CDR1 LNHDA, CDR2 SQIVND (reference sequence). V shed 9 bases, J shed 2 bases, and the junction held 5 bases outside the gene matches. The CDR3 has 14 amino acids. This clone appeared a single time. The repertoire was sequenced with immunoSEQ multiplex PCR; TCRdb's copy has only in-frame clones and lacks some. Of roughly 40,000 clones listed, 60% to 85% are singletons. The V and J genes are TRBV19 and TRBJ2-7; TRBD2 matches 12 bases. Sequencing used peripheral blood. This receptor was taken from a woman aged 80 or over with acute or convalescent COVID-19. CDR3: CASRTSGIPYEQYF. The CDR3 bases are TGTGCCAGCCGGACTAGCGGGATCCCCTACGAGCAGTACTTC. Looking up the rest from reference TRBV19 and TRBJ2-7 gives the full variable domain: DGGITQSPKYLFRKEGQNVTLSCEQNLNHDAMYWYRQDPGQGLRLIYYSQIVNDFQKGDIAEGYSVSREKKESFPLTVTSAQKNPTAFYLCASRTSGIPYEQYFGPGTRLTVT.